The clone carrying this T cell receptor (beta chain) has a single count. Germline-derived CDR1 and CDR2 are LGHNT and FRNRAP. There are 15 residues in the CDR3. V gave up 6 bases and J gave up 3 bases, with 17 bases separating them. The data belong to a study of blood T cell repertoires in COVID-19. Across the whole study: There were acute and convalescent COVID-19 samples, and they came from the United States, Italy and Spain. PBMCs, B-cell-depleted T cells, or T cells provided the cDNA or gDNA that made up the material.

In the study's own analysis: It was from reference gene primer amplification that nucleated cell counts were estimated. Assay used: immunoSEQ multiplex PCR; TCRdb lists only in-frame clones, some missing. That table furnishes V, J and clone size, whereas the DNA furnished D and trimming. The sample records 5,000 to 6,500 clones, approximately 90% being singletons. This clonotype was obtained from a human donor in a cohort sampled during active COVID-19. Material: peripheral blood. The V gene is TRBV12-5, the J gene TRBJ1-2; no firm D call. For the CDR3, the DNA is TGTGCTAGTGGGATTCGTTCTCGCTTAGACTATGGCTACACCTTC. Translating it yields CASGIRSRLDYGYTF. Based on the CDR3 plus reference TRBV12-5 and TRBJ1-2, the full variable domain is DARVTQTPRHKVTEMGQEVTMRCQPILGHNTVFWYRQTMMQGLELLAYFRNRAPLDDSGMPKDRFSAEMPDATLATLKIQPSEPRDSAVYFCASGIRSRLDYGYTFGSGTRLTVV.